These T cell receptor beta chains were read from a single sample in a study of immune evolution from preneoplasia to lung adenocarcinoma. Measured with immunoSEQ multiplex PCR; TCRdb has only the in-frame clones, and not every one. The sample shows a few thousand clones, about four fifths of them seen only once. The material sequenced was FFPE invasive lung adenocarcinoma tissue. These receptors originate from a person aged 40 to 65 with lung adenocarcinoma. Some clones in this sample may be carry-over from other donors' samples. Both conserved end residues are part of each CDR3. D genes are given only for firm matches. Clone size, where shown, is once, few, many, or a class for clones that have expanded.

d_call j_call v_call clone_size cdr3_nt cdr3_aa
TRBD1 TRBJ1-4 TRBV30 . TGTGCCTGGAGAGGACAGGGGACTTATTATAATGAAAAACTGTTTTTT CAWRGQGTYYNEKLFF
. TRBJ2-4 TRBV13 once TGTGCCAGCAGCCCCCCGGCTAGAAACATTCAGTACTTC CASSPPARNIQYF
. TRBJ2-7 TRBV18 . TGTGCCAGCTCCACCGGACAACTTAACCGACAGTACTTC CASSTGQLNRQYF
. TRBJ1-1 TRBV6-5 . TGTGCCAGCAGTTTACAGGGGAACACTGAAGCTTTCTTT CASSLQGNTEAFF
. TRBJ1-1 TRBV5-6 . TGTGCCAGCAGCTTAACGGATTCATTGAACACTGAAGCTTTCTTT CASSLTDSLNTEAFF
TRBD2 TRBJ2-5 TRBV7-3 . TGTGCCAGCAGCTGGGTGGGGGGGGAGACCCAGTACTTC CASSWVGGETQYF
. TRBJ2-5 TRBV30 . TGTGCCTGGAGTATTCCGGGGCGAGAGACCCAGTACTTC CAWSIPGRETQYF
. TRBJ2-1 TRBV30 once TGTGCCTGGAGCAGGGCGGTCTCCTACAATGAGCAGTTCTTC CAWSRAVSYNEQFF
. TRBJ1-5 TRBV5-4 once TGTGCCAGCAGCTCCGGGACAAGCAATCAGCCCCAGCATTTT CASSSGTSNQPQHF
. TRBJ1-1 TRBV5-1 . TGCGCCAGCAGCGACTTGGAGGGGCTTGGGTCCACTGAAGCTTTCTTT CASSDLEGLGSTEAFF
TRBD2 TRBJ2-1 TRBV28 . TGTGCCAGCATAAAAGAACTAGCGGGAGGGGGTGAGCAGTTCTTC CASIKELAGGGEQFF
TRBD2 TRBJ2-2 TRBV14 . TGTGCCAGCAGCTTAGCGGGAGGAGTCTACGGGGAGCTGTTTTTT CASSLAGGVYGELFF
TRBD1 TRBJ1-1 TRBV7-9 . TGTGCCAGCAGCTTAGAACAGGGGTTGACTGAAGCTTTCTTT CASSLEQGLTEAFF
. TRBJ2-7 TRBV6-5 . TGTGCCAGCAGACCCGTTGGACAGTACGAGCAGTACTTC CASRPVGQYEQYF
. TRBJ1-5 TRBV6-1 . TGTGCCAGCAGCGACGGGACAACGAGCAATCAGCCCCAGCATTTT CASSDGTTSNQPQHF
. TRBJ1-5 TRBV29-1 . TGCAGGCCCAGGCGTAGGGGGGCTAGGGATAGCAATCAGCCCCAGCATTTT CRPRRRGARDSNQPQHF
. TRBJ1-4 TRBV15 . TGTGCCACCACCCGAGACAGTACAACTAATGAAAAACTGTTTTTT CATTRDSTTNEKLFF
TRBD1 TRBJ1-5 TRBV5-1 . TGCGCCAGCAGCTTGTCAGGGGGATTGCCCCAGCATTTT CASSLSGGLPQHF
TRBD2 TRBJ2-5 TRBV7-9 . TGTGCCAGCAGCTTAGGCTTCAGCGGGGGTCCCCAAGAGACCCAGTACTTC CASSLGFSGGPQETQYF